The clone carrying this TCR beta chain has a handful of counts. Antigen unknown. This sample is drawn from a study of cytomegalovirus exposure and HLA in healthy donors. The overall study: An earlier analysis identified 120 million or so unique TCR beta sequences in about 180 million T cells. Early on, a data release was issued that held 85 million to 95 million unique TCRs from HLA-typed donors. The study's findings and limits: One later analysis reportedly identified an Asian-associated ancestry cluster that showed fewer N-insertions than the roughly 700-donor mean. Reports showed the classifier diagnosing cytomegalovirus status with high specificity and sensitivity.

The CDR3 totals 13 residues. V was cut by 1 base and J by 7 bases, with 11 bases left in between. Germline V CDR1 and CDR2: MNHEY, SVGAGI. The PCR ran on 60 Vbeta and 13 Jbeta primers. TCRdb's copy holds only in-frame clones and misses some; the assay was immunoSEQ multiplex PCR. The table records roughly 150,000 clones, 80% of them present only once. Sequenced input: PBMCs. The gene calls are TRBV6-5 and TRBJ2-7; D remains unclear. The source of this sequence is a man aged 25 to 40 in good health and CMV-seronegative. The DNA for the CDR3 is TGTGCCAGCAGTTACTACCCCCAGGATGAGCAGTACTTC. Its protein is CASSYYPQDEQYF.